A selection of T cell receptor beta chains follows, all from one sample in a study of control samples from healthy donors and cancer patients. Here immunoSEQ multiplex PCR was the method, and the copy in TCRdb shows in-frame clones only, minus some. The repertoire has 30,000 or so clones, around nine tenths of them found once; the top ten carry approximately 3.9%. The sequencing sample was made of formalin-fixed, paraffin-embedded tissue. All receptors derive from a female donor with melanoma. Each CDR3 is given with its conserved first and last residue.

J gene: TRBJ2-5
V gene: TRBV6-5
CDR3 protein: CASSYAGGIRETQYF

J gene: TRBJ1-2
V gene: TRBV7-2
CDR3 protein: CASSFGTRAGYTF

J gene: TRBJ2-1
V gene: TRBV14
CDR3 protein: CASQETGRIEEQFF

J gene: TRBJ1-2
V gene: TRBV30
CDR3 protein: CAWRRTASNYGYTF

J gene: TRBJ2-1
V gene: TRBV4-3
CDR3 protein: CASSQSWATSGRAYDNEQFF

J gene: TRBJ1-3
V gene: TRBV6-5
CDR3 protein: CASNKGALDGNTIYF

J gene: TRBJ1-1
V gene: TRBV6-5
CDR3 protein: CASSYSRPRNTEAFF

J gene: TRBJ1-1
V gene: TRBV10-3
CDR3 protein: CAINGGSGTEAFF

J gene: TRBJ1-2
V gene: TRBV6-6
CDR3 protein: CASGEGGLYHYGYTF

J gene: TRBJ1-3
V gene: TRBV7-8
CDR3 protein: CASSLHRQGPGNTIYF

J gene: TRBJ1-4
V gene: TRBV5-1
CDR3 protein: CASSLDGASDEKLFF

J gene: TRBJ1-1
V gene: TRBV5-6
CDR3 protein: CASSPSTGTEAFF

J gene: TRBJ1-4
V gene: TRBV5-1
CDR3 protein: CASSLEGWGNEKLFF

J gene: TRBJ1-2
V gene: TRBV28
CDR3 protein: CASSDPGRSDYTF

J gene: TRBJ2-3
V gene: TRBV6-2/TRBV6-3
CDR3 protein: CASSYVPSRDFTDTQYF

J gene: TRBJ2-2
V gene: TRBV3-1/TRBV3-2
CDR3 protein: CASSLDRSGRTGELFF

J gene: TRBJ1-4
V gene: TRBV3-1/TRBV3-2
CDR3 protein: CASSRSVSFEKLFF

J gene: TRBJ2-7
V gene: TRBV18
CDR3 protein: CASSGTAGSSYEQYF

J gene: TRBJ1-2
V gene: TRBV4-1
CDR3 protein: CASSQDQDYGYTF

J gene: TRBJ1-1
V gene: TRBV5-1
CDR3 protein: CASSFTDIDTEAFF

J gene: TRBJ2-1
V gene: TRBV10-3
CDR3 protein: CATGTGSYNEQFF

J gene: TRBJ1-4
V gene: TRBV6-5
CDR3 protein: CASSYSFRALNEKLFF

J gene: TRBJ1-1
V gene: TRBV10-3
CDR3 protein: CAIRTENTEAFF

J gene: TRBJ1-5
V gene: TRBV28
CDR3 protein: CASSLVRNQPQHF

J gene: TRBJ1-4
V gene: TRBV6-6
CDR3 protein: CASRATNEKLFF

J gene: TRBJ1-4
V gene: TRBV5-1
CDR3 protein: CASSFSQGAGEKLFF

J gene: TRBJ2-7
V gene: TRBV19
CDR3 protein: CASSWGTVNYEQYF

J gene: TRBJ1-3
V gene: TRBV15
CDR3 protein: CATSGGSSGNTIYF

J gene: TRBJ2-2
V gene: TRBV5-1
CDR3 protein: CASSPPGTGVAGELFF

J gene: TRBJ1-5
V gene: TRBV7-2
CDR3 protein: CASSLMQEYQPQHF

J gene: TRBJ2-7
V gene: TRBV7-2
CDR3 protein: CASSRLANEQYF

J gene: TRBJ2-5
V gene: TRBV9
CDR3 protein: CASSVGGQQETQYF